This is a list of T cell receptor beta chains from one sample in a study of blood T cell repertoires in COVID-19. Repertoires were generated with immunoSEQ multiplex PCR, while TCRdb's copy carries only in-frame clones and drops some. The sample holds 95,000 to 150,000 clones, 65% to 90% seen once. Sequencing input: peripheral blood. These receptors all stem from a man older than 75 with active or convalescent COVID-19. Both conserved end residues are part of each CDR3. D genes are given only for firm matches. Clone size is stated in some rows and not others, as once, few, many or a class when expanded.

j_gene,d_gene,abundance,v_gene,CDR3aa,CDR3nt
TRBJ1-5,TRBD1,-,TRBV6-5,CASSSGGSQPQHF,TGTGCCAGCAGTTCAGGGGGGTCTCAGCCCCAGCATTTT
TRBJ2-2,TRBD1,-,TRBV24-1,CATSGTGGRTGELFF,TGTGCCACCAGTGGGACAGGGGGAAGGACCGGGGAGCTGTTTTTT
TRBJ2-3,TRBD2,-,TRBV11-2,CASTKTSGTDTQYF,TGTGCCAGCACGAAGACTAGCGGCACAGATACGCAGTATTTT
TRBJ2-2,TRBD2,-,TRBV10-1,CASSWLAGGLDTGELFF,TGCGCCAGCAGTTGGTTAGCGGGGGGGCTCGACACCGGGGAGCTGTTTTTT
TRBJ2-6,-,-,TRBV10-2,CASSESGLSSGANVLTF,TGCGCCAGCAGTGAGAGCGGGTTAAGCTCTGGGGCCAACGTCCTGACTTTC
TRBJ1-1,TRBD1,-,TRBV5-1,CASSLGGTGGMNTEAFF,TGCGCCAGCAGCTTGGGGGGGACAGGCGGAATGAACACTGAAGCTTTCTTT
TRBJ2-7,TRBD2,-,TRBV7-2,CASSIAGGPREQYF,TGTGCCAGCAGCATAGCGGGAGGCCCGCGCGAGCAGTACTTC
TRBJ2-7,-,-,TRBV5-1,CASRQDRRSYEQYF,TGCGCCAGCAGACAGGACAGACGCAGCTACGAGCAGTACTTC
TRBJ2-2,-,-,TRBV19,CASSNPGGTGELFF,TGTGCCAGTAGTAATCCCGGGGGCACCGGGGAGCTGTTTTTT
TRBJ2-1,TRBD2,-,TRBV7-9,CASSRTSGGPNYNEQFF,TGTGCCAGCAGTCGGACTAGCGGGGGCCCTAATTACAATGAGCAGTTCTTC
TRBJ1-5,-,-,TRBV29-1,CSATTGRSNQPQHF,TGCAGCGCAACGACAGGCAGGAGCAATCAGCCCCAGCATTTT
TRBJ2-3,TRBD2,-,TRBV7-2,CASSLLGREDTQYF,TGTGCCAGCAGCTTACTGGGGAGGGAAGATACGCAGTATTTT
TRBJ2-7,-,-,TRBV4-1,CASSQFRGSGYEQYF,TGCGCCAGCAGCCAATTCCGGGGGAGCGGGTACGAGCAGTACTTC
TRBJ2-3,-,-,TRBV19,CASSPDRPHTDTQYF,TGTGCCAGTAGCCCGGACAGACCCCACACAGATACGCAGTATTTT
TRBJ1-2,-,-,TRBV28,CASISGQPSYGYTF,TGTGCCAGCATATCTGGACAGCCCAGCTATGGCTACACCTTC
TRBJ1-2,-,-,TRBV29-1,CSVEGAGRNYGYTF,TGCAGCGTTGAGGGCGCAGGGAGGAACTATGGCTACACCTTC
TRBJ2-1,TRBD2,-,TRBV5-1,CASSSLAGGGYEQFF,TGCGCCAGCAGCTCCCTAGCGGGGGGCGGGTATGAGCAGTTCTTC
TRBJ1-5,-,few,TRBV15,CATSRDLGEQQPQHF,TGTGCCACCAGCAGAGACCTCGGGGAGCAGCAGCCCCAGCATTTT
TRBJ1-2,-,-,TRBV19,CATAPTGSEGYTF,TGTGCCACCGCACCAACAGGGTCTGAGGGCTACACCTTC
TRBJ1-1,-,-,TRBV25-1,CASSDWRGITEAFF,TGTGCCAGCAGTGATTGGCGGGGGATAACTGAAGCTTTCTTT
TRBJ1-3,TRBD1,-,TRBV9,CASSVRTGNGAGNTIYF,TGTGCCAGCAGCGTTCGGACAGGGAATGGGGCCGGAAACACCATATATTTT
TRBJ2-7,-,-,TRBV5-4,CASSLEVGGGYEQYF,TGTGCCAGCAGCTTGGAGGTGGGAGGAGGCTACGAGCAGTACTTC
TRBJ2-5,TRBD1,-,TRBV11-3,CASSLGGQHQETQYF,TGTGCCAGCAGCTTAGGGGGACAGCACCAAGAGACCCAGTACTTC
TRBJ2-3,TRBD1,-,TRBV28,CASSLEGATDTQYF,TGTGCCAGCAGTTTAGAGGGGGCGACAGATACGCAGTATTTT
TRBJ1-4,-,-,TRBV18,CASFRSTNEKLFF,TGTGCCAGCTTCAGGTCCACTAATGAAAAACTGTTTTTT
TRBJ2-2,-,-,TRBV24-1,CATSLSGRLITGELFF,TGTGCCACCAGCCTCTCCGGCAGGTTAATCACCGGGGAGCTGTTTTTT
TRBJ2-7,TRBD1,-,TRBV25-1,CASSETGQGEQYF,TGTGCCAGCAGTGAAACCGGACAGGGCGAGCAGTACTTC
TRBJ1-6,TRBD1,-,TRBV5-4,CASSIQGVVDSPLHF,TGTGCCAGCAGCATACAGGGGGTAGTAGATTCACCCCTCCACTTT
TRBJ1-1,-,-,TRBV6-5,CASSYSKRGRSGAFF,TGTGCCAGCAGTTACTCGAAGCGGGGGCGGTCGGGGGCTTTCTTT
TRBJ1-1,-,-,TRBV10-3,CATTGTQNTEAFF,TGTGCCACCACAGGGACCCAAAACACTGAAGCTTTCTTT
TRBJ1-5,-,-,TRBV6-5,CASRHNSNQPQHF,TGTGCCAGCAGACATAATAGCAATCAGCCCCAGCATTTT
TRBJ1-4,-,once,TRBV28,CASSAGRTEKLFF,TGTGCCAGCAGTGCCGGGAGGACTGAAAAACTGTTTTTT